This T cell receptor (beta chain) was recorded in a study of siplizumab effects on memory and regulatory T cells. Assay used: immunoSEQ multiplex PCR; TCRdb lists only in-frame clones, some missing. The table records about 100,000 clones, around 94% of them present only once. This CDR3 region has 15 residues. The germline gives CDR1 SGHAT, CDR2 FQNNGV. The chain carries TRBV11-2 and TRBJ2-5; 11 bases line up with TRBD2. The end of the DNA aligns better with TRBJ2-7, so the J call may be wrong. The material sequenced was non-Treg CD4+ T cells sorted from blood. The clonotype originates from a human donor in good health. For the CDR3, the DNA is TGTGCCAGCAGCTTGGGACTAGCGGCAGCCTACGAGCAGTACTTC. Translated: CASSLGLAAAYEQYF.